The present T cell receptor (beta chain) was sequenced within a study of blood T cell repertoires in COVID-19. The CDR3 contains 15 residues. V dropped 2 bases and J dropped 7; count of bases not matched to a gene: 10. Per germline, CDR1 LNHDA and CDR2 SQIVND (reference sequence). The repertoire was sequenced with immunoSEQ multiplex PCR; TCRdb's copy has only in-frame clones and lacks some. The sample comprises some 250,000 clones, approximately 80% of which are singletons, and 3.4% rests with the top ten. The genes are TRBV19 and TRBJ2-7, with 8 bases lining up with TRBD2. Sequenced material: peripheral blood. The clonotype was recovered from a woman under 30 with acute or convalescent COVID-19. CDR3 amino acids: CASSISRAGVGEQYF. DNA for the CDR3: TGTGCCAGTAGTATATCTCGAGCGGGAGTTGGGGAGCAGTACTTC.